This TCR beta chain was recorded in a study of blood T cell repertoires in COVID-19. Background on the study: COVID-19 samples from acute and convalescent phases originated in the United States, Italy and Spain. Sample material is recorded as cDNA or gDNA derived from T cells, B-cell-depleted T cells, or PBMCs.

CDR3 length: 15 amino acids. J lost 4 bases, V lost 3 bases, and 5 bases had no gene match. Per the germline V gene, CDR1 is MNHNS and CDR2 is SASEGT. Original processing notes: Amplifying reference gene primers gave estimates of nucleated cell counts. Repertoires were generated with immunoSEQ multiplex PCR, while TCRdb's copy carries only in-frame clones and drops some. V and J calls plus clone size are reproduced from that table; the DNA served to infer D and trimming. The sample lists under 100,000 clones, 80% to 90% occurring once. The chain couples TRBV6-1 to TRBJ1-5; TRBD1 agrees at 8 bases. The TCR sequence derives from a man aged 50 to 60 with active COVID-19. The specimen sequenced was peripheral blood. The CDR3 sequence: CASSERTGRNQPQHF. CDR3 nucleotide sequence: TGTGCCAGCAGTGAGCGGACAGGGAGGAATCAGCCCCAGCATTTT.